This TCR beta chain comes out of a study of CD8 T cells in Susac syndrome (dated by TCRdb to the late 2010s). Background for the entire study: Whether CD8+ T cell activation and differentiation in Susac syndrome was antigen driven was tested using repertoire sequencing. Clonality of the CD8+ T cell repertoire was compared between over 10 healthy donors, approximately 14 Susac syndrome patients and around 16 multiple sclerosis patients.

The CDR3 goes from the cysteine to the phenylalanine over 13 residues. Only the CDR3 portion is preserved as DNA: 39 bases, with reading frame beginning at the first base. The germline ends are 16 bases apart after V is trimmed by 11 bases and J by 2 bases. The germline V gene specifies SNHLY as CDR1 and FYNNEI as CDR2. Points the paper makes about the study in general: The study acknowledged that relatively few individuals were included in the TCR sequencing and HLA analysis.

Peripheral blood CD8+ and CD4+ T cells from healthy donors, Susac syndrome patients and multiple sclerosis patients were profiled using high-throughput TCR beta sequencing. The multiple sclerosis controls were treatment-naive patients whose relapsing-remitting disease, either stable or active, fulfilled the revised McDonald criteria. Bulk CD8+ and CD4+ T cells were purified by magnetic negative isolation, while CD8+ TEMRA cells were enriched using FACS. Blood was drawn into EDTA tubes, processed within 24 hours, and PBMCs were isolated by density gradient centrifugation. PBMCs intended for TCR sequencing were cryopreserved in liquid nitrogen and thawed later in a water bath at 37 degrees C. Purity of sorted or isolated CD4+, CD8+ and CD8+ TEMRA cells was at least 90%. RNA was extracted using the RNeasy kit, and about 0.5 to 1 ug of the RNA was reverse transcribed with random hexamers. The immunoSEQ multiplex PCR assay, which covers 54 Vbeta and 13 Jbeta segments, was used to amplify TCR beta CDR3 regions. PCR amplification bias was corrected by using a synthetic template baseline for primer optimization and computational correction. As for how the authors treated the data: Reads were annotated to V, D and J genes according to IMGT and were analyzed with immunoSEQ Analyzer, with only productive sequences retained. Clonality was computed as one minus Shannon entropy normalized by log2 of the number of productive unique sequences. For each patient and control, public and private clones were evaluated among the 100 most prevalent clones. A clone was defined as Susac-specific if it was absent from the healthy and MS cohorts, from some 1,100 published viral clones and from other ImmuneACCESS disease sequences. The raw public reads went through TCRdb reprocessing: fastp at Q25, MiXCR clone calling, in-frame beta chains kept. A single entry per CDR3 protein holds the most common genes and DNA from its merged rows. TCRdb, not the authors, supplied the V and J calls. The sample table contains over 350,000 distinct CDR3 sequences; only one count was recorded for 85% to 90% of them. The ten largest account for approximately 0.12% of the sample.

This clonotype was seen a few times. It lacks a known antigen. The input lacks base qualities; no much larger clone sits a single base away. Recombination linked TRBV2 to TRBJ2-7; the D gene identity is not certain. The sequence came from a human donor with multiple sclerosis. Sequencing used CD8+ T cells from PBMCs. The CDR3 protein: CAPTVPPTYEQYF. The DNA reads TGTGCCCCCACGGTACCCCCAACCTACGAGCAGTACTTC.